The TCR beta chain under discussion was sequenced for a study of blood T cell repertoires in COVID-19. Study overall: Sample material is recorded as cDNA or gDNA derived from T cells, B-cell-depleted T cells, or PBMCs.

Authors' methods: Amplification with reference gene primers provided the estimates of nucleated cell counts. The protocol was immunoSEQ multiplex PCR, while the TCRdb copy is restricted to in-frame clones and leaves out a portion. The DNA gave D and trimming, while V, J and clone size come from that table. The data contain almost 300,000 clones, about 87% of them singletons. Per the germline V gene, CDR1 is KGHSH and CDR2 is LQKENI. CDR3 length: 13 amino acids. Trimming pared 3 bases from V and 4 bases from J, leaving 8 bases between. This clonotype was sampled from a man between 70 and 80 years old with acute or convalescent COVID-19. The sequencing sample was made of peripheral blood. The chain couples TRBV18 to TRBJ2-3; a weak D match, TRBD1 (6 bases). The CDR3 nucleotides are TGTGCCAGCTCACCGGGGGCGGCAGATACGCAGTATTTT. Translation gives CASSPGAADTQYF.